This T cell receptor (beta chain) was found in a study of tumor and adjacent non-tumor tissue in lung cancer (dated by TCRdb to about 2018). Study-wide context: By cancer type, the cohort comprised some twelve adenocarcinoma patients, 2 squamous cell carcinoma patients and 1 small cell lung cancer patient. Bulk TCRbeta repertoires were compared between lung tumor tissue and matched distant non-tumor lung tissue obtained from around 16 lung cancer patients. Sequencing generated a total of more than 95,000,000 productive TCRbeta reads, averaging roughly 4.3 million reads per sample. TCRbeta CDR3 sequencing was performed on about 29 paired specimens, with one tumor sample and one normal lung sample collected per patient. Among the 15 or so patients, ages ranged from about 31 to 80 years, 10 were men and 5 were women, and disease was TNM stage I to III. Study-wide conclusions, independent of this receptor: Tumor tissue showed significantly greater TCR diversity (inverse Simpson) than normal lung tissue (about 400 vs 180, P = 0.0075, Mann-Whitney U test). Because peripheral blood was not sequenced, the blood TCRbeta repertoires of the lung cancer patients in the study went unexamined. The top 100 clones accounted for a significantly larger cumulative portion of the repertoire in normal lung than in tumor tissue. TCR diversity was significantly higher in younger patients, and greater tumor TCR diversity was associated with shorter overall survival and shorter disease-free survival. Only roughly 16 patients were in the cohort, and the authors stated that larger samples and more detailed clinical data are needed. Neither the sequencing platform nor unique molecular identifiers are named or mentioned anywhere in the methods.

As to this clonotype: What this receptor recognizes is not known. No base qualities exist here, and no much larger clone lies one base off it.

The library was made by multiplex PCR. TCRdb lists the instrument as Illumina HiSeq 2500. TCRbeta libraries were built by three rounds of nested PCR using primers (Table S4), following protocols modified from ARM-PCR. Before sequencing, PCR products of 200-500 bp were cut from the gel and purified using the QIAquick gel extraction kit. Under the source paper's analysis protocol: Trimmomatic was used to clean the reads, FLASH merged the cleaned reads into complete CDR3 sequences, and MiTCR assigned the sequences to V(D)J germline segments. Clonal diversity was computed as the inverse Simpson's index with VDJtools. Productive reads were defined as in-frame sequences without a premature stop codon. TCRdb reprocessing: public reads trimmed at Q25 with fastp, clones called with MiXCR, in-frame beta chains kept. Rows merge per CDR3 protein into single entries with the most common DNA and genes. The V and J calls reflect TCRdb's pipeline rather than the authors' work. The sample table shows around 80,000 distinct CDR3 sequences, and approximately 82% are seen once. The ten largest clones take up about two fifths of the sample.

Bulk unsorted tissue served as the source for RNA extraction, and RNA quality was assessed using a NanoDrop ND-1000 and an Agilent 2100. The normal lung samples consisted of distant non-tumor tissue collected more than 3 cm from the tumor edge. The donors were newly diagnosed lung cancer patients admitted for thoracic surgery in China from August to November 2014 who had not received prior chemotherapy. The study excluded patients who had received radiotherapy or chemotherapy before or who had another cancer at the same time. Pieces of surgical tissue measuring roughly 1-2 cm3 were kept in RNAlater solution and stored at -80 degrees C until use. The CDR3 covers 15 residues, taking in both the cysteine and the phenylalanine. The only DNA kept is the CDR3, 45 bases in frame from the first base. Trimming accounts for 5 bases at V and 0 bases at J, while the number of junction bases matched to no gene is 5. As encoded in the germline V gene, CDR1 is SGHAT while CDR2 is FQNNGV.

Here the chain combines TRBV11-2 and TRBJ2-7; the central 9 bases match TRBD1. This clonotype was sampled from a man aged 65 to 85 with non-small cell lung cancer. The sample comprised distant non-tumor lung tissue. The CDR3 reads CASSHGTGSSYEQYF. The DNA sequence follows: TGTGCCAGCAGCCACGGGACAGGGTCCTCCTACGAGCAGTACTTC. Reference TRBV11-2 and TRBJ2-7 genes cover what lies past the CDR3, so the full variable domain is EAGVAQSPRYKIIEKRQSVAFWCNPISGHATLYWYQQILGQGPKLLIQFQNNGVVDDSQLPKDRFSAERLKGVDSTLKIQPAKLEDSAVYLCASSHGTGSSYEQYFGPGTRLTVT.